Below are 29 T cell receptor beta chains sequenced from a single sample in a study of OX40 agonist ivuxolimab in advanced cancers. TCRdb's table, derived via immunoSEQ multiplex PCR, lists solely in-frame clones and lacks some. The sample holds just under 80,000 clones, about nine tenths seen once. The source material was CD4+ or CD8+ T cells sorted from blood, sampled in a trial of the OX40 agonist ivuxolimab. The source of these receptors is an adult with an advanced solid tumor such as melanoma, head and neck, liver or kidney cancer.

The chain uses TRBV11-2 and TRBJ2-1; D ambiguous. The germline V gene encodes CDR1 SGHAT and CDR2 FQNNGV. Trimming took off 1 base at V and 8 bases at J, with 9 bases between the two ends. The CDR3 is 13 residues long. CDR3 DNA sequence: TGTGCCAGCAGCTTAGGGCAGGCTGATGAGCAGTTCTTC. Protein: CASSLGQADEQFF.

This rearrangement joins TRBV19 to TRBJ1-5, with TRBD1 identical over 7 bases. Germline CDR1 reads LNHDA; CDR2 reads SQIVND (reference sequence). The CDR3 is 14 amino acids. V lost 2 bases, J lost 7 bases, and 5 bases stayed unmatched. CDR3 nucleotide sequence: TGTGCCAGTAGTATATCGGGACAGATACAGCCCCAGCATTTT. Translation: CASSISGQIQPQHF.

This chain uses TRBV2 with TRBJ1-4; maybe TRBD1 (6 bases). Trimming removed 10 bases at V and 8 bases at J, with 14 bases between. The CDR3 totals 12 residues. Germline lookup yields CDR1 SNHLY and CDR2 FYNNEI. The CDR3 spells CATHRVGEKLFF. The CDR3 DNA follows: TGTGCCACTCACAGGGTTGGGGAAAAACTGTTTTTT.

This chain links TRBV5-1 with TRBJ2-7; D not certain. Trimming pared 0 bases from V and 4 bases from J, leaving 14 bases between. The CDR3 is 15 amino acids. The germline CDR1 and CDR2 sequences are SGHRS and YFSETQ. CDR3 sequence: CASSLGTLLEYEQYF. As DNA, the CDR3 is TGCGCCAGCAGCTTGGGGACCCTGCTAGAATACGAGCAGTACTTC.

The CDR3 loop reads CASSLGLAGSDTQYF. The CDR3 DNA sequence: TGTGCCAGCAGTTTAGGACTAGCGGGATCGGATACGCAGTATTTT. V is TRBV6-1 and J is TRBJ2-3, with TRBD2 matching 12 bases. This CDR3 spans 15 amino acids. After removal of 5 bases from V and 6 bases from J, the junction contained 6 bases not matched to a gene. Germline V gives CDR1 MNHNS, CDR2 SASEGT.

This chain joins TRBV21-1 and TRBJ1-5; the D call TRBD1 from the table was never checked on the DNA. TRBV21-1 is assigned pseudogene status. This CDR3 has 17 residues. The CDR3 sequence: CASLYTGYCRSNQPQHF. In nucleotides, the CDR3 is TGTGCCAGCCTTTACACAGGGTATTGCCGTAGCAATCAGCCCCAGCATTTT.

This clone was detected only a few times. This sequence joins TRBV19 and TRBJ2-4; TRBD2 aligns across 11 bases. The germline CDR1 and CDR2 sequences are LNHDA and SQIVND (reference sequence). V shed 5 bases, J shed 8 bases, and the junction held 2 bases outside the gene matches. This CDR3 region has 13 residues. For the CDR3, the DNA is TGTGCCAGTAGTCCTAGCGGGAGGTACATTCAGTACTTC. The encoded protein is CASSPSGRYIQYF.

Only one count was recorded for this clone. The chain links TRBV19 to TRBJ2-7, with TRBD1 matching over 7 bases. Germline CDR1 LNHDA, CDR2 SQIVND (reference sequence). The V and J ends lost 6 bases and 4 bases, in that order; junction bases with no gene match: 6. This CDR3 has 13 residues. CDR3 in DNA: TGTGCCAGTAGACCGACAGGGTTATACGAGCAGTACTTC. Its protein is CASRPTGLYEQYF.

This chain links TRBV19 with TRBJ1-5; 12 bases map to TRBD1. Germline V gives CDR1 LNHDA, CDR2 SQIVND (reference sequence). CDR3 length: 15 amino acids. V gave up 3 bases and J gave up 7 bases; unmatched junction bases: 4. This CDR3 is CASSMGQGAWQPQHF. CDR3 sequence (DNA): TGTGCCAGTAGTATGGGACAGGGGGCTTGGCAGCCCCAGCATTTT.

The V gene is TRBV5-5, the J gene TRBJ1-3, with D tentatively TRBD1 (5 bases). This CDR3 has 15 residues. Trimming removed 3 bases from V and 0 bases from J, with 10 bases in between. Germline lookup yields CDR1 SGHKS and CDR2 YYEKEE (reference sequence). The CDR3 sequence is CASSSDSSSGNTIYF. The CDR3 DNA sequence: TGTGCCAGCAGCTCCGACAGCAGCTCTGGAAACACCATATATTTT.

CDR3 loop: CASSPGTGNYGYTF. CDR3 nucleotides: TGTGCCAGCTCACCCGGGACAGGGAACTATGGCTACACCTTC. The V gene is TRBV18, the J gene TRBJ1-2; 9 positions agree with TRBD1. The germline V gene encodes CDR1 KGHSH and CDR2 LQKENI. The CDR3 loop spans 14 amino acids. V was clipped by 3 bases and J by 2 bases; unmatched bases: 1.

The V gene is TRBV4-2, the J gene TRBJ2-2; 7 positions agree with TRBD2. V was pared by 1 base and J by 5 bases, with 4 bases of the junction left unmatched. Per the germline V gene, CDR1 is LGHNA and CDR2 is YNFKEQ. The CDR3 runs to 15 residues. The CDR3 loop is CASSQGLAGTGELFF. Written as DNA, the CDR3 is TGTGCCAGCAGCCAAGGACTAGCCGGTACCGGGGAGCTGTTTTTT.

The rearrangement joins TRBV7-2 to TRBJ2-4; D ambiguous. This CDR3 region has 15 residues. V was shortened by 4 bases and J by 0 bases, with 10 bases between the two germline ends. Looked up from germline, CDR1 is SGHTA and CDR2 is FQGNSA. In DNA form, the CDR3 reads TGTGCCAGCAGCTCCCAATATACAGCCAAAAACATTCAGTACTTC. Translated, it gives CASSSQYTAKNIQYF.

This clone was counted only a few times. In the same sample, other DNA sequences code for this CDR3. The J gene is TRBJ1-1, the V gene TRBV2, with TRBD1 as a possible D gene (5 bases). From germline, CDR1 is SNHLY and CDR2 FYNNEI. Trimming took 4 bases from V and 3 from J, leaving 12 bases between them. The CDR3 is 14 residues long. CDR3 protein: CASSVPGDHTEAFF. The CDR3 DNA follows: TGTGCCAGCAGTGTCCCGGGGGACCACACTGAAGCTTTCTTT.

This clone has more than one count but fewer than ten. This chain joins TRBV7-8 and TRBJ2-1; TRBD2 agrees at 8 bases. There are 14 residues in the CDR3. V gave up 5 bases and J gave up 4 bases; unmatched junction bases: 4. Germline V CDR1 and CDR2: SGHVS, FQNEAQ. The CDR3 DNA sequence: TGTGCCAGCAGCCGGGGGGGTTCTTACAATGAGCAGTTCTTC. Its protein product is CASSRGGSYNEQFF.

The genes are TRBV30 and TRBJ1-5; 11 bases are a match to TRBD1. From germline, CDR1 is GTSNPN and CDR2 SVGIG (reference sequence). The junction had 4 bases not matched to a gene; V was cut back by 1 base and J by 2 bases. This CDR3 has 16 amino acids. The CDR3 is CAWSGTGGYGNQPQHF. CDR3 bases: TGTGCCTGGAGTGGGACAGGGGGCTATGGCAATCAGCCCCAGCATTTT.

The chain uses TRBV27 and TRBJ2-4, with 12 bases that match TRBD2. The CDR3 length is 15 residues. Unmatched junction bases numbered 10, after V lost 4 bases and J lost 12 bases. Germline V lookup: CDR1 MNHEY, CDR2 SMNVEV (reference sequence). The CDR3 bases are TGTGCCAGCAGTTCCGGACTAGCGGGAATGGTGAATCAGTACTTC. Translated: CASSSGLAGMVNQYF.

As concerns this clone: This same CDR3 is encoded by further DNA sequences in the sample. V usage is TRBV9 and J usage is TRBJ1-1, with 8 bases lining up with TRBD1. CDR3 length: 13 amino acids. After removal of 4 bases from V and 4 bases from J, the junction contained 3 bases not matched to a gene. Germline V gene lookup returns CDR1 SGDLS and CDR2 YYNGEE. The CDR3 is CASSQGAGTEAFF. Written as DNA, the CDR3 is TGTGCCAGCAGCCAGGGGGCTGGCACTGAAGCTTTCTTT.

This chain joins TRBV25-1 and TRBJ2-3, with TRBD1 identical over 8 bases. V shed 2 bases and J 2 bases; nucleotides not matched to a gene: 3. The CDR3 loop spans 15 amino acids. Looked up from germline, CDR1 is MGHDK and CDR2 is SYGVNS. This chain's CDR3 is CASSEDRGDTDTQYF. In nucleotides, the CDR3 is TGTGCCAGCAGTGAAGACAGGGGAGACACAGATACGCAGTATTTT.

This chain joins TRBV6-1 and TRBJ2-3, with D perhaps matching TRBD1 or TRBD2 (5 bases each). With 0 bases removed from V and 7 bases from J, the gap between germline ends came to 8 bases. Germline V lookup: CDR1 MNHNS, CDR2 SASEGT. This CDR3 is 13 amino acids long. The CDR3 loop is CASSEAGGNTQYF. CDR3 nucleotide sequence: TGTGCCAGCAGTGAAGCTGGGGGAAATACGCAGTATTTT.

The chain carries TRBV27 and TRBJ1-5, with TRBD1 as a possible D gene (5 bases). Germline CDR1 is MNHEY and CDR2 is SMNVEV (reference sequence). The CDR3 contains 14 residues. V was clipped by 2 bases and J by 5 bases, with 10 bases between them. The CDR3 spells CASSLRAGDQPQHF. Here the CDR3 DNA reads TGTGCCAGCAGTTTACGTGCGGGGGATCAGCCCCAGCATTTT.

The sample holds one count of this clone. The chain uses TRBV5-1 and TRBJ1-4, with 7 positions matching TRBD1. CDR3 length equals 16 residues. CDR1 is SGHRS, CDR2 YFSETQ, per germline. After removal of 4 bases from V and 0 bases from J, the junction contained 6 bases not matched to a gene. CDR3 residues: CASSTRGGATNEKLFF. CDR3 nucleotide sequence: TGCGCCAGCAGCACCAGGGGGGGTGCAACTAATGAAAAACTGTTTTTT.

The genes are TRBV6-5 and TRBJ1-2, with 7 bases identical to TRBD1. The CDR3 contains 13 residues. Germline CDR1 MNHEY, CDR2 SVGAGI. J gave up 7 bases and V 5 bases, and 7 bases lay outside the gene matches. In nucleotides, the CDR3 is TGTGCCAGCAGTACTCGGACAGGAAGTGGCTACACCTTC. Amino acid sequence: CASSTRTGSGYTF.

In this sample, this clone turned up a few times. DNA of the CDR3: TGTGCCAGCACCGATTACAATGAGCAGTTCTTC. Residues: CASTDYNEQFF. The chain links TRBV7-2 to TRBJ2-1; D remains unclear. The germline V gene encodes CDR1 SGHTA and CDR2 FQGNSA. The CDR3 loop spans 11 amino acids. V was pared by 7 bases and J by 4 bases, with 5 bases between. Filled out from reference TRBV7-2 and TRBJ2-1, the complete variable domain reads GAGVSQSPSNKVTEKGKDVELRCDPISGHTALYWYRQSLGQGLEFLIYFQGNSAPDKSGLPSDRFSAERTGGSVSTLTIQRTQQEDSAVYLCASTDYNEQFFGPGTRLTVL.

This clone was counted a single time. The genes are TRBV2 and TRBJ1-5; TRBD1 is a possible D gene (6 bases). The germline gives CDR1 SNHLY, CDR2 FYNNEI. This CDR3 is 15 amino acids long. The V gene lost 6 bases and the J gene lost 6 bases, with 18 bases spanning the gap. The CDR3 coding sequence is TGTGCCAGCAGGGAACAGGGTGGCAGGGGTCAGCCCCAGCATTTT. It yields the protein CASREQGGRGQPQHF. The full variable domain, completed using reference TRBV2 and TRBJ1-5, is EPEVTQTPSHQVTQMGQEVILRCVPISNHLYFYWYRQILGQKVEFLVSFYNNEISEKSEIFDDQFSVERPDGSNFTLKIRSTKLEDSAMYFCASREQGGRGQPQHFGDGTRLSIL.

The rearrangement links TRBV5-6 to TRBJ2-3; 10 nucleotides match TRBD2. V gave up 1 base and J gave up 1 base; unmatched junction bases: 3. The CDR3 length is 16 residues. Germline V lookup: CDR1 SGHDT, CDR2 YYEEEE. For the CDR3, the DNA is TGTGCCAGCAGCTTGCGCGGACTAGCGGGCACAGATACGCAGTATTTT. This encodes CASSLRGLAGTDTQYF.

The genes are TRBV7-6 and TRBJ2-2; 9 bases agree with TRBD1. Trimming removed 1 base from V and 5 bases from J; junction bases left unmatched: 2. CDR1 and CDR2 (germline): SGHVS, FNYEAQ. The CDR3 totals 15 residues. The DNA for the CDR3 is TGTGCCAGCAGCTTAGGACAGGGGGGAACCGGGGAGCTGTTTTTT. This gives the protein CASSLGQGGTGELFF.

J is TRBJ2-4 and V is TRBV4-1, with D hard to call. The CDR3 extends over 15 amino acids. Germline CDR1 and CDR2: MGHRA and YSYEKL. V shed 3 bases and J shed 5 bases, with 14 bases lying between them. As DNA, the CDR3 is TGCGCCAGCAGCCAGCTAGTTCGGTCGGAAAACATTCAGTACTTC. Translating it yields CASSQLVRSENIQYF.

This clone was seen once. CDR3 region: CASRNGGTGVYEQYF. In DNA form, the CDR3 reads TGTGCCAGCCGCAACGGGGGGACAGGGGTCTACGAGCAGTACTTC. The chain uses TRBV27 and TRBJ2-7; 10 bases fit TRBD1. Germline assignment: CDR1 MNHEY and CDR2 SMNVEV (reference sequence). The J segment lost 3 bases and the V segment lost 8 bases, leaving 10 bases of the junction unmatched. The CDR3 totals 15 residues.